The sequence of this T cell receptor (beta chain) was determined in a study of OX40 agonist ivuxolimab in advanced cancers. This CDR3 is built from 15 residues. The V and J ends lost 6 bases and 2 bases, in that order; junction bases with no gene match: 5. Germline V gene sequence: CDR1 SNHLY, CDR2 FYNNEI. Repertoires were generated with immunoSEQ multiplex PCR, while TCRdb's copy carries only in-frame clones and drops some. The data show 85,000 or so clones, around 86% seen once. The receptor was isolated from an adult with an advanced solid tumor such as melanoma, head and neck, liver or kidney cancer. The V and J genes are TRBV2 and TRBJ1-3; TRBD1 matches 9 bases. Sequencing used CD4+ or CD8+ T cells sorted from blood, obtained in a trial of the OX40 agonist ivuxolimab. The CDR3 loop reads CASSRGQGPGNTIYF. The DNA of the CDR3 is TGTGCCAGCAGCCGCGGACAGGGGCCTGGAAACACCATATATTTT.